The text below deals with one T cell receptor (beta chain). This sample is drawn from a study of blood T cell repertoires in COVID-19. The authors' processing: Reference gene primer amplification gave estimated nucleated cell counts. Produced via immunoSEQ multiplex PCR; TCRdb's table is partial and in-frame only. V, J and clone size are those of that table, while D and trimming were read from the DNA. The table has fewer than 200,000 clones, 80% to 90% seen once; the top ten hold 3.6%. Input material: PBMCs or T cells enriched from blood (not recorded which). The clonotype was recovered from a woman between 45 and 60 years old in a cohort exposed to, infected with or recovered from COVID-19 (not recorded which).

The CDR3 nucleotides read TGTGCCATCAGTGCCGTGACAGGAGTGAACACTGAAGCTTTCTTT. It codes for CAISAVTGVNTEAFF. The chain has TRBV10-3 and TRBJ1-1; D might be TRBD1 (6 bases). The V and J ends lost 4 bases and 0 bases respectively, with 12 bases between them. From germline, CDR1 is ENHRY and CDR2 SYGVKD. CDR3 length: 15 amino acids.